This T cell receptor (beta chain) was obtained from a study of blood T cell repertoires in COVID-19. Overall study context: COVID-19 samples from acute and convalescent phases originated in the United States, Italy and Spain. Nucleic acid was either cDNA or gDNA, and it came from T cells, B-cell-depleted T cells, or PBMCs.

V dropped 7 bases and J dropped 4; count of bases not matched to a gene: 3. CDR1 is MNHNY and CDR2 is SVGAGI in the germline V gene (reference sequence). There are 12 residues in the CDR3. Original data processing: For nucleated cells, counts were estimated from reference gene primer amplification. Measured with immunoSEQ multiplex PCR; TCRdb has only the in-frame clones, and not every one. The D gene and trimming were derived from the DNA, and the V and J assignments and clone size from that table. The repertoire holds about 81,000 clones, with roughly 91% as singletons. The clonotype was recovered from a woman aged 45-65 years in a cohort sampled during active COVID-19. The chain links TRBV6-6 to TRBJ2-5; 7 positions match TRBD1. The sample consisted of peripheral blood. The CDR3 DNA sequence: TGTGCCAGCAATACAGGGGCAGAGACCCAGTACTTC. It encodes CASNTGAETQYF.